One and the same sample provided the 21 T cell receptor beta chains below, sequenced in a study of shared clonotypes between healthy human individuals (dated by TCRdb to 2020 to 2022). The library was built by means of the immunoSEQ multiplex PCR assay. TCRdb's version of the immuneACCESS table is confined to in-frame rearrangements and falls short of the full clone set. An unresolved V gene accounts for under half of the shortfall where checked; the remainder is of unknown origin. For this sample the table gives hundreds of thousands of clones, of which roughly 95% were detected only once. Of the sample, 0.11% falls within the top ten clones. CD8 naive samples consisted of CD45RO-negative cells that were positively selected for CCR7, yielding a CD45RA+CCR7+ population without TemRA cells. The specimen sequenced was naive CD8+ T cells sorted from blood. This specimen's cell subset or site label, per the study, means: CD45RA+CCR7+. The receptors shown here come from a woman aged 25 to 45 in good health.

The V gene is TRBV4-1, the J gene TRBJ2-5; D unclear. The end of the DNA is better explained by TRBJ2-7, so the J call may be wrong. The CDR3 extends over 13 amino acids. Germline assignment: CDR1 MGHRA and CDR2 YSYEKL. Here the CDR3 reads CASSQGSQYEQYF. The DNA for the CDR3 is TGCGCCAGCAGCCAAGGATCCCAATACGAGCAGTACTTC.

The chain joins TRBV6-5 to TRBJ1-1; D ambiguous. The V gene lost 4 bases and the J gene lost 1 base, with 10 bases spanning the gap. Per the germline V gene, CDR1 is MNHEY and CDR2 is SVGAGI. The CDR3 loop spans 14 amino acids. CDR3 in amino acids: CASSSWNTNTEAFF. The CDR3 DNA is TGTGCCAGCAGTTCTTGGAACACGAACACTGAAGCTTTCTTT.

The chain links TRBV28 to TRBJ2-7, with TRBD2 as a possible D gene (6 bases). CDR3 size: 12 residues. Trimming pared 2 bases from V and 7 bases from J, leaving 9 bases between. CDR1 MDHEN and CDR2 SYDVKM come from the germline V gene. CDR3 residues: CASSLIADEQYF. CDR3 DNA sequence: TGTGCCAGCAGTTTAATAGCGGATGAGCAGTACTTC.

CDR3 sequence reads: CASSMTGGYEQYF. Here the CDR3 DNA reads TGCGCCAGCAGCATGACAGGAGGCTACGAGCAGTACTTC. The chain employs TRBV5-1 and TRBJ2-7, with a possible D match to TRBD1 (6 bases). V lost 4 bases and J lost 3, with 11 bases in between. CDR3 length: 13 amino acids. CDR1 SGHRS and CDR2 YFSETQ come from the germline V gene.

V usage is TRBV11-2 and J usage is TRBJ2-7, with 9 bases that match TRBD1. Germline CDR1 and CDR2: SGHAT and FQNNGV. There are 16 residues in the CDR3. Unmatched junction bases numbered 10, after V lost 3 bases and J lost 4 bases. CDR3 in amino acids: CASSLPSRDRDYEQYF. The CDR3, as DNA: TGTGCCAGCAGCTTGCCCAGCCGGGACAGGGATTACGAGCAGTACTTC.

To note about this clone: Different DNA sequences within this sample yield the same CDR3. This sequence joins TRBV27 and TRBJ2-1; maybe TRBD2 (5 bases). The V gene lost 0 bases and the J gene lost 5 bases, with 8 bases spanning the gap. Germline V gives CDR1 MNHEY, CDR2 SMNVEV (reference sequence). The length of the CDR3 is 14 residues. The CDR3 nucleotides read TGTGCCAGCAGTTTATCGGACTCTAACAATGAGCAGTTCTTC. This codes for CASSLSDSNNEQFF.

This chain joins TRBV7-9 and TRBJ2-1, with TRBD2 as a possible D gene (6 bases). Looked up from germline, CDR1 is SEHNR and CDR2 is FQNEAQ (reference sequence). V gave up 4 bases and J gave up 6 bases, with 10 bases separating them. The CDR3 has 13 residues. The CDR3 sequence is CASSSVGGNEQFF. In nucleotides, the CDR3 is TGTGCCAGCAGCTCCGTGGGAGGCAATGAGCAGTTCTTC.

The chain joins TRBV2 to TRBJ2-3; no clear D gene. In germline, CDR1 is SNHLY, CDR2 FYNNEI. Between the trimmed V and J ends, which lost 4 bases and 2 bases, there was a span of 13 bases. This CDR3 contains 15 residues. The CDR3 nucleotides are TGTGCCAGCAGTGCGGTCTCACCACACACAGATACGCAGTATTTT. This translates into CASSAVSPHTDTQYF.

The genes are TRBV28 and TRBJ2-4; D not resolved. CDR1 and CDR2 from the germline V gene are MDHEN and SYDVKM. Deletions cut 3 bases from V and 3 bases from J, with 9 bases between. The CDR3 consists of 14 residues. The CDR3 spells CASSFGFFKNIQYF. The CDR3, as DNA: TGTGCCAGCAGTTTTGGATTTTTCAAAAACATTCAGTACTTC. The full variable domain, rest sourced from reference TRBV28 and TRBJ2-4, is DVKVTQSSRYLVKRTGEKVFLECVQDMDHENMFWYRQDPGLGLRLIYFSYDVKMKEKGDIPEGYSVSREKKERFSLILESASTNQTSMYLCASSFGFFKNIQYFGAGTRLSVL.

The chain uses TRBV7-6 and TRBJ2-1; D ambiguous. V was trimmed by 2 bases and J by 7 bases, leaving 18 bases between them. The V gene's germline CDR1 is SGHVS and CDR2 FNYEAQ. This CDR3 is 16 amino acids long. This chain's CDR3 is CASSLSPTLSRNEQFF. The CDR3 DNA is TGTGCCAGCAGCTTATCCCCGACCCTCTCTCGAAATGAGCAGTTCTTC.

V is TRBV7-8 and J is TRBJ1-3, with TRBD1 identical over 7 bases. The CDR3 totals 18 residues. V shed 4 bases, J shed 4 bases, and the junction held 16 bases outside the gene matches. In germline, CDR1 is SGHVS, CDR2 FQNEAQ. CDR3 bases: TGTGCCAGCAGCTCTCTTACAGGGGCGGCTTCGGTGGGAAACACCATATATTTT. This encodes CASSSLTGAASVGNTIYF.

DNA for the CDR3: TGTGCCAGCAGTGAAATCCCCCGGGGAATGAACACTGAAGCTTTCTTT. Residues: CASSEIPRGMNTEAFF. The chain joins TRBV2 to TRBJ1-1, with no clear D. Trimming left V 2 bases short and J 0 bases short, with 13 bases between. Germline V gene sequence: CDR1 SNHLY, CDR2 FYNNEI. The CDR3 is 16 residues long.

This rearrangement joins TRBV19 to TRBJ1-5, with D hard to call. Germline lookup yields CDR1 LNHDA and CDR2 SQIVND (reference sequence). The CDR3 consists of 12 residues. The V end lost 6 bases, the J end lost 4 bases, and 7 bases lay between the germline ends. The CDR3 reads CASSNGNQPQHF. CDR3 in DNA: TGTGCCAGTAGCAATGGTAATCAGCCCCAGCATTTT. Based on the CDR3 plus reference TRBV19 and TRBJ1-5, the full variable domain is DGGITQSPKYLFRKEGQNVTLSCEQNLNHDAMYWYRQDPGQGLRLIYYSQIVNDFQKGDIAEGYSVSREKKESFPLTVTSAQKNPTAFYLCASSNGNQPQHFGDGTRLSIL.

The CDR3 region is CASGLGYEQFF. CDR3 sequence (DNA): TGTGCTAGTGGTTTGGGCTATGAGCAGTTCTTC. This chain joins TRBV12-5 and TRBJ2-1; no clear D gene. This CDR3 region has 11 residues. The germline V and J ends were trimmed by 1 base and 8 bases, with 3 bases remaining between them. Germline CDR1 is LGHNT and CDR2 is FRNRAP.

The chain links TRBV6-1 to TRBJ2-7; D is unclear. The CDR3 length is 13 residues. Trimming took 2 bases from V and 3 from J, leaving 8 bases between them. Per the germline V gene, CDR1 is MNHNS and CDR2 is SASEGT. The CDR3 loop reads CASSESQVYEQYF. In nucleotides, the CDR3 is TGTGCCAGCAGTGAATCCCAGGTCTACGAGCAGTACTTC.

V and J are TRBV28 and TRBJ2-1, with TRBD2 matching 14 bases. Germline V gene sequence: CDR1 MDHEN, CDR2 SYDVKM. The CDR3 runs to 22 residues. V shed 6 bases and J 7 bases; nucleotides not matched to a gene: 26. The CDR3 reads CASSTTGTYLTSGRAGWNEQFF. CDR3 sequence (DNA): TGTGCCAGCAGCACTACCGGGACCTACCTGACTAGCGGGAGGGCCGGGTGGAATGAGCAGTTCTTC.

The V call is TRBV6-1, the J call TRBJ1-2, with unresolved D. Trimming shortened V by 4 bases and J by 8 bases, and 14 bases separated the two germline ends. CDR1 and CDR2 from the germline V gene are MNHNS and SASEGT. The CDR3 has 13 residues. CDR3 loop: CASSGFRTGGYTF. CDR3 nucleotide sequence: TGTGCCAGCAGTGGGTTCCGTACCGGCGGCTACACCTTC.

This chain joins TRBV27 and TRBJ1-2; 8 positions agree with TRBD1. Germline V lookup: CDR1 MNHEY, CDR2 SMNVEV (reference sequence). The junction had 4 bases not matched to a gene; V was cut back by 6 bases and J by 4 bases. The CDR3 spans 13 residues. CDR3 nucleotides: TGTGCCAGCAGCCTGACAGGGGTCTATGGCTACACCTTC. As protein: CASSLTGVYGYTF.

The rearrangement uses TRBV5-6 and TRBJ2-2; perhaps TRBD1 as D (5 bases). Trimming left V 2 bases short and J 6 bases short, with 11 bases between. CDR3 length: 14 amino acids. Germline CDR1 SGHDT, CDR2 YYEEEE. As DNA, the CDR3 is TGTGCCAGCAGCTTTTGGGGCGGATCCGGGGAGCTGTTTTTT. This encodes CASSFWGGSGELFF. Full variable domain (outside the CDR3, taken from reference TRBV5-6 and TRBJ2-2): DAGVTQSPTHLIKTRGQQVTLRCSPKSGHDTVSWYQQALGQGPQFIFQYYEEEERQRGNFPDRFSGHQFPNYSSELNVNALLLGDSALYLCASSFWGGSGELFFGEGSRLTVL.

The rearrangement uses TRBV27 and TRBJ2-3; 10 positions agree with TRBD2. Germline CDR1 is MNHEY and CDR2 is SMNVEV (reference sequence). The CDR3 totals 13 residues. V was clipped by 9 bases and J by 2 bases; unmatched bases: 2. Here the CDR3 reads CASGLAVTDTQYF. CDR3 bases: TGTGCCAGTGGACTAGCGGTCACAGATACGCAGTATTTT.

The rearrangement joins TRBV7-8 to TRBJ1-5; D is possibly TRBD1 (6 bases). The V and J ends lost 1 base and 6 bases respectively, with 16 bases between them. The germline gives CDR1 SGHVS, CDR2 FQNEAQ. The CDR3 has 16 residues. CDR3: CASSLERMGAVQPQHF. The CDR3 DNA sequence: TGTGCCAGCAGCTTAGAACGTATGGGGGCGGTTCAGCCCCAGCATTTT.